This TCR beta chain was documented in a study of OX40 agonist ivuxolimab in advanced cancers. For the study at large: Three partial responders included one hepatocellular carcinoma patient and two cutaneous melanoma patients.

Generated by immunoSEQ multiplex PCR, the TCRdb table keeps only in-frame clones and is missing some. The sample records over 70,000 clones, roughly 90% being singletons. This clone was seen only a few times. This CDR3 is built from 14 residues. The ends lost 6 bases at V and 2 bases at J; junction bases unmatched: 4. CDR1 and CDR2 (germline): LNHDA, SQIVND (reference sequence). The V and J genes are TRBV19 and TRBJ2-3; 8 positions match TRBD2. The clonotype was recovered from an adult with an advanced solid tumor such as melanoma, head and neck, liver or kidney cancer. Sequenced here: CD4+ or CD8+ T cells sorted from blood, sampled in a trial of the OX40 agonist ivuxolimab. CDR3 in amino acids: CASRTGLATDTQYF. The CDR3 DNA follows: TGTGCCAGTAGAACCGGACTAGCCACAGATACGCAGTATTTT.